This T cell receptor beta chain emerged from a study of blood T cell repertoires in COVID-19. Germline V gives CDR1 SGHRS, CDR2 YFSETQ. This CDR3 is 15 amino acids long. Trimming pared 0 bases from V and 4 bases from J, leaving 10 bases between. The table came from immunoSEQ multiplex PCR; TCRdb's copy has only in-frame clones and leaves some out. Of around 430,000 clones listed, approximately 87% were seen once; the top ten hold around 9.3%. Only a few counts were recorded for this clone. The sequence was collected from a woman between 50 and 59 years old who had recovered from COVID-19. Sequenced sample: PBMCs or T cells enriched from blood (not recorded which). The chain joins TRBV5-1 to TRBJ2-2; D might be TRBD1 (5 bases). The CDR3: CASSLAPGPTGELFF. In DNA form, the CDR3 reads TGCGCCAGCAGCTTGGCCCCAGGGCCCACCGGGGAGCTGTTTTTT.